Listed below are T cell receptor beta chains from one sample, sequenced in a study of siplizumab effects on memory and regulatory T cells. The method was immunoSEQ multiplex PCR; TCRdb's version includes in-frame clones alone and lacks a portion of them. The data contain 100,000 or so clones, 80% to 95% of them singletons. The source material was non-Treg CD4+ T cells sorted from blood. These receptors originate from a human donor in good health. Both conserved end residues are part of each CDR3. Fields, in order: clone size, D gene, J gene, V gene, CDR3 protein, CDR3 DNA. A D gene is named only where the DNA matches it firmly. Clone size is not always given. Where it is, it says once, few, many or a class for expanded clones.

clone_size: once; d_call: NA; j_call: TRBJ1-1; v_call: TRBV12-5; cdr3_aa: CASGLRGGNTEAFF; cdr3_nt: TGTGCTAGTGGCCTGAGGGGGGGGAACACTGAAGCTTTCTTT
clone_size: NA; d_call: NA; j_call: TRBJ2-7; v_call: TRBV14; cdr3_aa: CASSQEARASYEQYF; cdr3_nt: TGTGCCAGCAGCCAAGAGGCCAGGGCCTCCTACGAGCAGTACTTC
clone_size: NA; d_call: NA; j_call: TRBJ1-2; v_call: TRBV5-6; cdr3_aa: CASSLVSNYGYTF; cdr3_nt: TGTGCCAGCAGCTTGGTCAGTAACTATGGCTACACCTTC
clone_size: NA; d_call: NA; j_call: TRBJ2-7; v_call: TRBV27; cdr3_aa: CASSLVGGVSYEQYF; cdr3_nt: TGTGCCAGCAGTTTGGTGGGAGGTGTCTCCTACGAGCAGTACTTC
clone_size: NA; d_call: TRBD2; j_call: TRBJ2-5; v_call: TRBV7-2; cdr3_aa: CASSRTSDQETQYF; cdr3_nt: TGTGCCAGCAGCCGGACTAGCGACCAAGAGACCCAGTACTTC
clone_size: NA; d_call: TRBD1; j_call: TRBJ1-2; v_call: TRBV16; cdr3_aa: CASSQGTGGASLITF; cdr3_nt: TGTGCCAGCAGCCAGGGGACAGGGGGCGCGAGCCTGATCACCTTC
clone_size: NA; d_call: TRBD2; j_call: TRBJ2-5; v_call: TRBV7-6; cdr3_aa: CASSLVGAGGKTQYF; cdr3_nt: TGTGCCAGCAGCTTGGTCGGAGCGGGAGGGAAGACCCAGTACTTC
clone_size: few; d_call: TRBD1; j_call: TRBJ1-2; v_call: TRBV6-5; cdr3_aa: CASSSPQGGDTF; cdr3_nt: TGTGCCAGCAGTTCGCCACAGGGGGGAGACACCTTC
clone_size: NA; d_call: TRBD2; j_call: TRBJ2-2; v_call: TRBV4-2; cdr3_aa: CASSQGLAGSNTGELFF; cdr3_nt: TGTGCCAGCAGCCAAGGACTAGCGGGATCGAACACCGGGGAGCTGTTTTTT
clone_size: NA; d_call: NA; j_call: TRBJ2-7; v_call: TRBV18; cdr3_aa: CASSPNPRASDEQYF; cdr3_nt: TGTGCCAGCTCACCAAACCCCCGGGCCTCCGACGAGCAGTACTTC
clone_size: NA; d_call: TRBD1; j_call: TRBJ2-3; v_call: TRBV7-2; cdr3_aa: CASKPGQGASTQYF; cdr3_nt: TGTGCCAGCAAACCGGGACAGGGGGCAAGTACGCAGTATTTT
clone_size: once; d_call: TRBD1; j_call: TRBJ1-5; v_call: TRBV19; cdr3_aa: CASSIAGGSNQPQHF; cdr3_nt: TGTGCCAGTAGTATAGCAGGGGGATCTAATCAGCCCCAGCATTTT
clone_size: NA; d_call: NA; j_call: TRBJ1-2; v_call: TRBV29-1; cdr3_aa: CSTGTQGLGYTF; cdr3_nt: TGCAGCACTGGGACGCAGGGTTTAGGCTACACCTTC
clone_size: NA; d_call: NA; j_call: TRBJ1-4; v_call: TRBV28; cdr3_aa: CASSSTGEREKLFF; cdr3_nt: TGTGCCAGCAGTTCCACGGGGGAGAGAGAAAAACTGTTTTTT
clone_size: NA; d_call: NA; j_call: TRBJ2-1; v_call: TRBV5-1; cdr3_aa: CASSPRGLPNEQFF; cdr3_nt: TGCGCCAGCAGCCCACGGGGGTTACCGAATGAGCAGTTCTTC
clone_size: NA; d_call: NA; j_call: TRBJ1-4; v_call: TRBV29-1; cdr3_aa: CSVGSAGEKLFF; cdr3_nt: TGCAGCGTTGGGTCAGCTGGTGAAAAACTGTTTTTT
clone_size: once; d_call: NA; j_call: TRBJ1-5; v_call: TRBV7-8; cdr3_aa: CASSSARGTQPQHF; cdr3_nt: TGTGCCAGCAGCTCCGCCAGGGGTACACAGCCCCAGCATTTT
clone_size: NA; d_call: NA; j_call: TRBJ2-5; v_call: TRBV18; cdr3_aa: CASSPTRAVIQTQYF; cdr3_nt: TGTGCCAGCTCACCTACCAGGGCAGTGATCCAGACCCAGTACTTC
clone_size: few; d_call: NA; j_call: TRBJ2-1; v_call: TRBV21-1; cdr3_aa: CASKPKTGGRYEQFF; cdr3_nt: TGTGCCAGCAAACCCAAGACAGGGGGTAGGTATGAGCAGTTCTTC
clone_size: once; d_call: TRBD1; j_call: TRBJ1-2; v_call: TRBV6-1; cdr3_aa: CASRTGQEPSSYTF; cdr3_nt: TGTGCCAGCAGGACCGGACAGGAGCCTTCTAGCTACACCTTC
clone_size: NA; d_call: TRBD2; j_call: TRBJ2-2; v_call: TRBV11-2; cdr3_aa: CASSLESGRAYTGELFF; cdr3_nt: TGTGCCAGCAGCTTAGAGAGCGGGAGGGCCTACACCGGGGAGCTGTTTTTT
clone_size: NA; d_call: NA; j_call: TRBJ1-1; v_call: TRBV7-2; cdr3_aa: CASSLAGRNPTEAFF; cdr3_nt: TGTGCCAGCAGCTTGGCGGGGAGGAATCCCACTGAAGCTTTCTTT
clone_size: NA; d_call: NA; j_call: TRBJ1-2; v_call: TRBV7-2; cdr3_aa: CASSLGGTHARYTF; cdr3_nt: TGTGCCAGCAGCTTAGGAGGGACCCACGCTCGCTACACCTTC
clone_size: NA; d_call: TRBD1; j_call: TRBJ2-7; v_call: TRBV18; cdr3_aa: CASSPGTVYEQYF; cdr3_nt: TGTGCCAGCTCACCCGGGACAGTCTACGAGCAGTACTTC
clone_size: NA; d_call: NA; j_call: TRBJ2-3; v_call: TRBV12-5; cdr3_aa: CASGLARLGTSTDTQYF; cdr3_nt: TGTGCTAGTGGTTTGGCCCGACTAGGGACTAGCACAGATACGCAGTATTTT
clone_size: NA; d_call: NA; j_call: TRBJ2-1; v_call: TRBV5-1; cdr3_aa: CASSFGGGNEQFF; cdr3_nt: TGCGCCAGCAGCTTCGGAGGGGGTAATGAGCAGTTCTTC
clone_size: NA; d_call: NA; j_call: TRBJ1-2; v_call: TRBV18; cdr3_aa: CASSLNPNAGYTF; cdr3_nt: TGTGCCAGCTCACTTAATCCCAATGCTGGCTACACCTTC